Detailed here is one TCR beta chain. Antigen: not known. These data belong to a study of beta chain features in type 1 diabetes. General observations from the study: PCR might favor shorter templates, but any such skew would affect patients and controls equally. Type 1 diabetes patients had fewer VDJ junction insertions and more deletions. Researchers report that Type 1 diabetes patients had moderately but significantly shorter TCRB CDR3s across all four CD4+ subsets.

Expressed TCRB transcripts got sequenced, as all isolated RNA was reverse transcribed. Assay: immunoSEQ multiplex PCR; the TCRdb copy retains only in-frame clones and omits some. This table has some 270,000 clones, 11% appearing once. Looked up from germline, CDR1 is SEHNR and CDR2 is FQNEAQ (reference sequence). The length of the CDR3 is 16 residues. The V segment lost 1 base and the J segment 7 bases; nucleotides outside the gene matches: 9. Naive, central memory, regulatory and stem cell-like memory cells within the CD4+ compartment were sorted using CD45RO/CCR7/CD25/CD127/CD95/CD27. Specimen: naive CD4+ T cells from blood. The chain couples TRBV7-9 to TRBJ2-1; the match to TRBD2 covers 8 bases. The receptor's source is a man aged 30 to 39 with type 1 diabetes. This CDR3 is CASSLGLAGSGNEQFF. The CDR3 DNA reads as TGTGCCAGCAGCTTAGGGCTAGCGGGCTCGGGGAATGAGCAGTTCTTC. Combining the CDR3 with reference TRBV7-9 and TRBJ2-1 gives the whole variable domain DTGVSQNPRHKITKRGQNVTFRCDPISEHNRLYWYRQTLGQGPEFLTYFQNEAQLEKSRLLSDRFSAERPKGSFSTLEIQRTEQGDSAMYLCASSLGLAGSGNEQFFGPGTRLTVL.